The 20 T cell receptor gamma chains listed next were all sequenced from one sample in a study of gamma delta lymphoproliferative disorders and STAT genes. PBMCs from patients and controls supplied the genomic DNA for sequencing. TCRdb re-processed the multiplex PCR reads using CATT. The repertoire holds about 2,200 gamma-chain clones, with approximately 9.7% as singletons. Sequencing input: blood. These receptors came from a human donor with gamma-delta T-cell large granular lymphocyte leukemia.

The V and J genes are TRGV2 and TRGJ1 or TRGJ2. Here the J gene came from matching the DNA to germline, since TCRdb omits it. V was pared by 2 bases and J by 6 bases, with 4 bases of the junction left unmatched. CDR3 size: 12 residues. Per the germline V gene, CDR1 is EGSNGY and CDR2 is YDSYNSKV. CDR3: CATWDVCYKKLF. CDR3 nucleotide sequence: TGTGCCACCTGGGACGTTTGTTATAAGAAACTCTTT.

This clone has just a few counts. The chain joins TRGV2 to TRGJ1 or TRGJ2. The J gene is absent in TCRdb and was assigned here via DNA matching to germline. V shed 0 bases and J 0 bases; nucleotides not matched to a gene: 5. Germline V CDR1 and CDR2: EGSNGY, YDSYNSKV. The CDR3 has 15 residues. The CDR3 spells CATWDGLKNYYKKLF. The CDR3 bases are TGTGCCACCTGGGACGGGCTAAAGAATTATTATAAGAAACTCTTT.

Sample share makes this clone medium-sized. The gene calls are TRGV11 and TRGJ1 or TRGJ2. Since TCRdb gives no J gene, matching the DNA to germline was used here to assign it. TRGV11 carries the ORF label, with uncertain function. V gave up 6 bases and J gave up 2 bases; unmatched junction bases: 10. The CDR3 is 15 residues long. CDR3 in DNA: TGTGCCTGCTGGATTGGGAATTTAGATTATTATAAGAAACTCTTT. It codes for CACWIGNLDYYKKLF.

Sample share makes this clone medium-sized. At the DNA level, this CDR3 is encoded by other sequences in the same sample as well. The rearrangement links TRGV2 to TRGJ1 or TRGJ2. Here the J gene came from matching the DNA to germline, since TCRdb omits it. The CDR3 loop spans 12 amino acids. In germline, CDR1 is EGSNGY, CDR2 YDSYNSKV. Trimming took 2 bases from V and 5 from J; bases not matched to a gene: 3. Written as DNA, the CDR3 is TGTGCCACCTGGGACGTTAATTATAAGAAACTCTTT. Translating gives CATWDVNYKKLF.

The chain combines TRGV2 with TRGJ1 or TRGJ2. The J gene, left out of TCRdb, was set here by checking the DNA against germline. Trimming removed 1 base from V and 1 base from J; junction bases left unmatched: 7. This CDR3 has 15 amino acids. Germline V gene lookup returns CDR1 EGSNGY and CDR2 YDSYNSKV. The CDR3 DNA follows: TGTGCCACCTGGGACGGCCGAGTTAATTATTATAAGAAACTCTTT. It is translated as CATWDGRVNYYKKLF.

This clone was counted a few times. This DNA's translation differs at residue 8 from TCRdb's protein, which comes from a much larger clone; a read error is likely, and the protein shown is translated from the DNA. This chain joins TRGV9 and TRGJP. The J gene is not listed in TCRdb, so it was assigned here from a DNA match to germline. The V and J ends lost 0 bases and 9 bases, in that order; junction bases with no gene match: 5. The CDR3 is made up of 16 amino acids. The V gene's germline CDR1 is GITISATS and CDR2 ISYDGTV (reference sequence). CDR3 DNA: TGTGCCTTGTGGGAGGTGCGTGGGTTGGGCAAAAAAATCAAGGTATTT. It translates to CALWEVRGLGKKIKVF.

J is TRGJ1 or TRGJ2 and V is TRGV4. No J gene is reported in TCRdb; it was inferred here by comparing the DNA with germline. J lost 8 bases, V lost 5 bases, and 12 bases had no gene match. The CDR3 runs 13 residues. The germline CDR1 and CDR2 sequences are EGSTGY and YDSYTSSV. CDR3 sequence: CATWAPRGNKKLF. CDR3 in DNA: TGTGCCACCTGGGCCCCCCGTGGCAATAAGAAACTCTTT.

The V gene is TRGV9, the J gene TRGJ1 or TRGJ2. The J gene, not given by TCRdb, was assigned here from a germline match of the nucleotide sequence. The trim removed 2 bases at V and 5 bases at J, leaving 6 bases unmatched. Germline CDR1 reads GITISATS; CDR2 reads ISYDGTV (reference sequence). This CDR3 comprises 13 residues. CDR3 amino acids: CALWEAHHYKKLF. The CDR3 DNA is TGTGCCTTGTGGGAGGCGCACCATTATAAGAAACTCTTT.

Only a few counts were recorded for this clone. This chain connects TRGV2 to TRGJ1 or TRGJ2. The J gene was not available in TCRdb and was assigned here by matching the DNA to germline segments. V shed 0 bases, J shed 6 bases, and the junction held 5 bases outside the gene matches. Germline V gene sequence: CDR1 EGSNGY, CDR2 YDSYNSKV. This CDR3 region has 13 residues. The CDR3 here is CATWDGPFYKKLF. CDR3 DNA: TGTGCCACCTGGGACGGGCCGTTTTATAAGAAACTCTTT.

Sample share makes this clone medium-sized. V usage is TRGV8 and J usage is TRGJ1 or TRGJ2. As TCRdb names no J gene, one was assigned here on the basis of a DNA match to germline. V lost 3 bases to trimming and J lost 2 bases; unmatched junction nucleotides: 7. CDR1 is VENAVY, CDR2 YDSYNSRV, per germline. The CDR3 consists of 14 residues. For the CDR3, the DNA is TGTGCCACCTGGGATCCCTTACATTATTATAAGAAACTCTTT. Translating gives CATWDPLHYYKKLF.

This clone is deemed medium-sized. This chain links TRGV2 with TRGJP2. TCRdb gives no J gene; it was assigned here by matching the DNA to germline. The CDR3 totals 13 residues. J gave up 11 bases and V 0 bases, and 6 bases lay outside the gene matches. Germline assignment: CDR1 EGSNGY and CDR2 YDSYNSKV. In DNA form, the CDR3 reads TGTGCCACCTGGGACGGGCCGGTGTGGATCAAGACGTTT. This gives the protein CATWDGPVWIKTF.

Details on this clone: The same CDR3 also results from other DNA sequences found in this sample. The rearrangement links TRGV3 to TRGJ1 or TRGJ2. Since TCRdb gives no J gene, matching the DNA to germline was used here to assign it. Germline CDR1 and CDR2: VTNTFY and YDVSTARD (reference sequence). CDR3 size: 13 residues. Germline trimming cut 1 base from V and 4 bases from J; bases unmatched to any gene: 4. Written as DNA, the CDR3 is TGTGCCACCTGGGACAGCAGCTATTATAAGAAACTCTTT. Translating gives CATWDSSYYKKLF.

This clone is labeled medium-sized (0.01 to 0.1%). V usage is TRGV2 and J usage is TRGJ1 or TRGJ2. No J gene was available from TCRdb, and it was assigned here by a germline match of the DNA. V trimming: 0 bases; J trimming: 7 bases; junction bases outside the gene matches: 9. Germline V gene data show CDR1 as EGSNGY and CDR2 as YDSYNSKV. CDR3 length equals 14 residues. CDR3 loop: CATWDGPCRYKKLF. DNA for the CDR3: TGTGCCACCTGGGACGGGCCCTGCCGGTATAAGAAACTCTTT.

The chain recombines TRGV4 with TRGJ1 or TRGJ2. Germline matching of the DNA provided the J gene here, since TCRdb leaves it blank. Per the germline V gene, CDR1 is EGSTGY and CDR2 is YDSYTSSV. The junction had 7 bases not matched to a gene; V was cut back by 4 bases and J by 10 bases. This CDR3 spans 11 amino acids. CDR3 DNA: TGTGCCACCTGGGACAACCGGAAGAAACTCTTT. Translated: CATWDNRKKLF.

This clone ranks as medium-sized. J is TRGJ1 or TRGJ2 and V is TRGV2. No J gene was available from TCRdb, and it was assigned here by a germline match of the DNA. The J segment lost 0 bases and the V segment lost 1 base, leaving 3 bases of the junction unmatched. The CDR3 contains 14 residues. Germline loops: CDR1 EGSNGY, CDR2 YDSYNSKV. CDR3 sequence reads: CATWDGENYYKKLF. The CDR3 DNA reads TGTGCCACCTGGGACGGAGAGAATTATTATAAGAAACTCTTT.

This clone is medium-sized by share. The gene calls are TRGV3 and TRGJ1 or TRGJ2. The J gene is absent in TCRdb and was assigned here via DNA matching to germline. J lost 8 bases, V lost 0 bases, and 13 bases had no gene match. The CDR3 totals 15 residues. Germline CDR1 reads VTNTFY; CDR2 reads YDVSTARD (reference sequence). CDR3 in amino acids: CATWDRPPSRDKKLF. DNA for the CDR3: TGTGCCACCTGGGACAGGCCCCCCTCGAGAGATAAGAAACTCTTT.

This clone occurred a few times. The chain recombines TRGV2 with TRGJ1 or TRGJ2. Assignment of the J gene here rests on matching the DNA to germline, because TCRdb gives none. V lost 0 bases and J lost 4; bases outside the gene matches: 6. This CDR3 is 14 amino acids long. From germline, CDR1 is EGSNGY and CDR2 YDSYNSKV. The CDR3 region is CATWDGPWYYKKLF. The CDR3 region has the DNA TGTGCCACCTGGGACGGGCCATGGTATTATAAGAAACTCTTT.

The chain employs TRGV10 and TRGJP1. The J gene, not given by TCRdb, was assigned here from a germline match of the nucleotide sequence. TRGV10 is labeled an ORF, and its function is uncertain. Trimming removed 8 bases from V and 5 bases from J; junction bases left unmatched: 24. This CDR3 has 19 residues. Written as DNA, the CDR3 is TGTGCTGCGTGGGATTATAGGAGCCCTTATGAGGGTACTGGTTGGTTCAAGATATTT. Its translation: CAAWDYRSPYEGTGWFKIF.

This clone was seen only a few times. A clone one base away is much larger, so this may be a read error. Other nucleotide sequences in the sample specify the same CDR3. There is no J gene call, but TRGV2 is given as the V gene. Germline assignment: CDR1 EGSNGY and CDR2 YDSYNSKV. The CDR3 is made up of 9 amino acids. CDR3 nucleotide sequence: TGTGCCACATGGGACGGAAAGACGTTT. Its protein product is CATWDGKTF.

This clone showed up just a few times. The rearrangement uses TRGV9 and TRGJP. The J gene was missing in TCRdb and was found by matching the end of the DNA to germline. CDR3 size: 14 residues. V shed 2 bases, J shed 12 bases, and the junction held 4 bases outside the gene matches. Germline CDR1 and CDR2: GITISATS and ISYDGTV (reference sequence). CDR3 region: CALWEARGKKIKVF. The CDR3 nucleotides read TGTGCCTTGTGGGAGGCACGGGGCAAAAAAATCAAGGTATTT.